The rows below give T cell receptor beta chains drawn from one sample of a study of cytomegalovirus exposure and HLA in healthy donors. Method: immunoSEQ multiplex PCR; TCRdb's copy keeps in-frame clones and lacks some. The sample gives approximately 190,000 clones, around four fifths of which show up once; more than 1.5% is in the top ten. What was sequenced was PBMCs. All receptors derive from a middle-aged man in good health and CMV-seropositive. Each CDR3 is given with its conserved first and last residue. Fields, in order: D gene, clone size, J gene, V gene, CDR3 protein, CDR3 DNA. The D gene is left open where the match is weak. Clone size appears in some rows only: once, few, many, or a class for an expanded clone.

TRBD1	NA	TRBJ1-1	TRBV5-6	CASSLGGAGGITEAFF	TGTGCCAGCAGCTTGGGTGGGGCAGGGGGCATCACTGAAGCTTTCTTT
NA	NA	TRBJ2-7	TRBV15	CATSGRDSSYEQYF	TGTGCCACCAGCGGACGGGACTCCTCCTACGAGCAGTACTTC
NA	few	TRBJ2-1	TRBV9	CASSVGGPWNEQFF	TGTGCCAGCAGCGTGGGCGGGCCCTGGAATGAGCAGTTCTTC
TRBD1	NA	TRBJ1-2	TRBV9	CASSDLGTGGVTF	TGTGCCAGCAGCGACCTCGGGACAGGGGGGGTAACCTTC
TRBD1	NA	TRBJ2-3	TRBV28	CASSYRGRSDTQYF	TGTGCCAGCAGTTACAGGGGGCGCTCAGATACGCAGTATTTT
NA	NA	TRBJ1-2	TRBV9	CASKSGEGYGYTF	TGTGCCAGCAAATCAGGGGAAGGCTATGGCTACACCTTC
NA	NA	TRBJ2-3	TRBV7-8	CASSPGVRGPDTQYF	TGTGCCAGCAGCCCAGGGGTCAGGGGCCCGGATACGCAGTATTTT
TRBD1	NA	TRBJ2-7	TRBV7-9	CASSGQGGEQYF	TGTGCCAGCAGCGGACAGGGGGGCGAGCAGTACTTC
TRBD1	NA	TRBJ2-2	TRBV5-1	CASSPLGGTGDTGELFF	TGCGCCAGCAGCCCGCTCGGGGGGACAGGGGACACCGGGGAGCTGTTTTTT
NA	NA	TRBJ2-6	TRBV5-4	CASSFIAHSGANVLTF	TGTGCCAGCAGCTTTATCGCACACTCTGGGGCCAACGTCCTGACTTTC
TRBD1	NA	TRBJ1-3	TRBV5-4	CASSGGGTGIFAGNTIYF	TGTGCCAGCAGCGGGGGGGGGACAGGGATTTTTGCCGGAAACACCATATATTTT
NA	few	TRBJ1-5	TRBV6-6	CASSYSTAFNQPQHF	TGTGCCAGCAGTTACTCGACAGCCTTCAATCAGCCCCAGCATTTT
TRBD1	NA	TRBJ2-7	TRBV5-6	CASSSPGQGGEQYF	TGTGCCAGCAGCTCTCCGGGACAGGGGGGCGAGCAGTACTTC
TRBD2	NA	TRBJ2-1	TRBV4-2	CASSFTSGSPFF	TGTGCCAGCAGCTTCACTAGCGGGAGTCCGTTCTTC
NA	NA	TRBJ2-7	TRBV18	CASSPDQGGYEQYF	TGTGCCAGCTCACCGGACCAGGGCGGCTACGAGCAGTACTTC
TRBD1	NA	TRBJ2-5	TRBV5-5	CASSLQGAPPQETQYF	TGTGCCAGCAGCTTGCAGGGGGCACCTCCGCAAGAGACCCAGTACTTC
TRBD1	NA	TRBJ1-1	TRBV2	CASSWRDSRTGEAFF	TGTGCCAGCAGCTGGAGGGACAGCCGAACAGGTGAAGCTTTCTTT
NA	NA	TRBJ1-2	TRBV21-1	CASSKAGTGVHGYTF	TGTGCCAGCAGCAAAGCTGGGACAGGGGTTCATGGCTACACCTTC
TRBD1	once	TRBJ2-1	TRBV5-1	CASSSRTGAHEQFF	TGCGCCAGCAGCTCCAGGACAGGGGCGCATGAGCAGTTCTTC
NA	NA	TRBJ2-2	TRBV10-3	CAISPDGTGELFF	TGTGCCATCAGCCCTGACGGGACCGGGGAGCTGTTTTTT
NA	NA	TRBJ2-5	TRBV6-5	CASRPGSETQYF	TGTGCCAGCAGGCCGGGGTCGGAGACCCAGTACTTC
NA	NA	TRBJ2-2	TRBV7-3	CASSPGAHTGELFF	TGTGCCAGCAGCCCAGGGGCTCACACCGGGGAGCTGTTTTTT
TRBD2	NA	TRBJ2-7	TRBV2	CASSQLAFQYF	TGTGCCAGCAGTCAACTAGCGTTTCAGTACTTC
NA	once	TRBJ2-7	TRBV29-1	CSVEASRDLNSYEQYF	TGCAGCGTTGAAGCCTCCCGGGACTTAAACTCCTACGAGCAGTACTTC
NA	NA	TRBJ1-6	TRBV27	CASSLKDRVYNSPLHF	TGTGCCAGCAGTTTAAAGGACAGAGTTTATAATTCACCCCTCCACTTT
TRBD1	NA	TRBJ2-1	TRBV7-2	CASSPRQGELNEQFF	TGTGCCAGCAGCCCCCGACAGGGCGAGTTGAATGAGCAGTTCTTC
NA	NA	TRBJ2-1	TRBV18	CASSSDMGGEQFF	TGTGCCAGCTCTTCAGACATGGGAGGTGAGCAGTTCTTC
NA	NA	TRBJ1-4	TRBV4-1	CASSPIRGGALEKLFF	TGCGCCAGCAGCCCTATTAGGGGGGGGGCGCTTGAAAAACTGTTTTTT
NA	NA	TRBJ2-1	TRBV30	CAWEATRDEQFF	TGTGCCTGGGAGGCTACTAGGGATGAGCAGTTCTTC
NA	NA	TRBJ1-1	TRBV6-5	CASSYEGRAEAFF	TGTGCCAGCAGTTACGAGGGTAGGGCTGAAGCTTTCTTT
TRBD1	once	TRBJ2-3	TRBV13	CASSGDREYADTQYF	TGTGCCAGCAGCGGGGACAGGGAGTATGCAGATACGCAGTATTTT
NA	NA	TRBJ2-7	TRBV5-1	CASSPTGLEREQYF	TGCGCCAGCAGCCCTACAGGGTTGGAACGCGAGCAGTACTTC
NA	NA	TRBJ1-5	TRBV18	CASSSSTEQPQHF	TGTGCCAGCTCATCATCGACAGAACAGCCCCAGCATTTT
TRBD1	few	TRBJ1-1	TRBV19	CASSTPGQKNTEAFF	TGTGCCAGTAGTACACCGGGACAGAAAAACACTGAAGCTTTCTTT
TRBD1	NA	TRBJ1-1	TRBV29-1	CSVGGQGSTEAFF	TGCAGCGTCGGTGGACAGGGGAGCACTGAAGCTTTCTTT
NA	NA	TRBJ2-7	TRBV10-2	CASSVAGQEQYF	TGCGCCAGCAGTGTTGCAGGGCAGGAGCAGTACTTC
TRBD2	NA	TRBJ2-7	TRBV4-1	CASSHRLAGAYEQYF	TGCGCCAGCAGCCACCGACTAGCGGGAGCCTACGAGCAGTACTTC
TRBD1	NA	TRBJ1-2	TRBV6-1	CASSDGTGRGYTF	TGTGCCAGCAGTGATGGGACAGGTCGCGGCTACACCTTC
TRBD1	NA	TRBJ2-7	TRBV7-6	CASSLGARDSSYEQYF	TGTGCCAGCAGCTTAGGGGCCCGGGACAGCTCCTACGAGCAGTACTTC
NA	NA	TRBJ1-5	TRBV7-8	CASSPSAGGQPQHF	TGTGCCAGCAGCCCCTCAGCGGGGGGGCAGCCCCAGCATTTT
TRBD2	NA	TRBJ2-7	TRBV2	CASRSAGDLYEQYF	TGTGCCAGCAGGTCAGCGGGAGATCTCTACGAGCAGTACTTC
TRBD2	few	TRBJ2-1	TRBV6-1	CAIVLAGGYNEQFF	TGTGCCATCGTACTAGCGGGAGGGTACAATGAGCAGTTCTTC
TRBD2	once	TRBJ2-3	TRBV4-1	CASSQEIAGRDTQYF	TGCGCCAGCAGCCAAGAGATAGCGGGAAGGGATACGCAGTATTTT
NA	NA	TRBJ2-1	TRBV6-1	CASPGQTYNEQFF	TGTGCCAGCCCCGGACAGACCTACAATGAGCAGTTCTTC
NA	NA	TRBJ2-4	TRBV2	CANGGPQNIQYF	TGTGCCAACGGGGGGCCCCAAAACATTCAGTACTTC
NA	NA	TRBJ2-2	TRBV6-1	CASSGLVAGGELFF	TGTGCCAGCAGTGGGCTGGTGGCGGGCGGGGAGCTGTTTTTT
NA	NA	TRBJ1-2	TRBV14	CASSQDLAGIYGYTF	TGTGCCAGCAGCCAAGATTTGGCGGGAATCTATGGCTACACCTTC
NA	NA	TRBJ2-5	TRBV4-2	CASSQDLFGTQYF	TGTGCCAGCAGCCAAGATCTCTTCGGGACCCAGTACTTC
TRBD2	NA	TRBJ2-1	TRBV6-6	CASTPGREVNEQFF	TGTGCCAGCACCCCCGGGCGGGAGGTCAATGAGCAGTTCTTC
NA	NA	TRBJ2-7	TRBV15	CATSRDGAPYEQYF	TGTGCCACCAGCAGAGATGGGGCCCCCTACGAGCAGTACTTC